The present T cell receptor (beta chain) was sequenced within a study of blood T cells in healthy people across ages (dated by TCRdb to between 2015 and 2016). About the study as a whole: In model experiments, template switching captured about one uniquely barcoded TCR beta cDNA molecule for every two T cells. Using deep sequencing normalized with unique cDNA molecular identifiers, the study measured how TCR beta repertoire diversity changes with age. The donors were split into four age groups: young (average 16 years), middle-aged (39), aged (about 56) and long-lived (approximately 89). The study analyzed two additional independent replicas of 1 million unique cDNA reads from the same blood draw for two donors, one aged 18 to 30 and one aged 80 or older. Findings and caveats that apply to the study as a whole: Estimates of total diversity based on one million sequenced T cells were regarded as lower bounds and as underestimates. The percentage of naive T cells measured by flow cytometry correlated strongly with observed TCR beta diversity. Compared with the aged group, more naive CD4+ T cells, fewer expanded clones and increased TCR diversity were shown by the long-lived group, suggesting age selection. Since profiling was done on bulk unsorted PBMCs, naive and antigen-experienced compartments could not be conclusively compared. Observed TCR beta diversity per million T cells fell roughly linearly with age, and a significant reduction was already apparent by age roughly 41. Because the CMV infection status of the donors was unknown, age-related changes in expanded clonotypes may potentially have been confounded.

Including cysteine and phenylalanine, the CDR3 has 15 amino acids. The entry retains the CDR3 DNA only, 45 bases that are in frame from base 1. CDR1 and CDR2, per the germline V gene, are MNHEY and SVGAGI. Library construction relied on 5' RACE. Sequencing used an Illumina HiSeq 2500. A second PCR of roughly 7 to 11 cycles was performed with a sample-barcoded 5' primer and a J-beta primer mix. A template-switch 5' adaptor carrying 12 random nucleotides introduced a unique molecular identifier onto each TCR beta cDNA molecule. At least 3 million CDR3-containing paired-end reads were obtained from each sample. All of the RNA was converted into first-strand cDNA using the Mint cDNA synthesis kit, with a TRBC-specific oligonucleotide serving as the primer. Following uracil-DNA glycosylase treatment, a first 18-cycle PCR with universal primers M1SS and BC2_uni_R was performed on all cDNA. On the authors' methods: Normalization of each sample was performed by random selection of 1 million high-quality reads, each carrying a distinct molecular identifier. Instead of being binned into consensus sequences, reads with shared molecular identifiers were discarded. MiTCR, set to a Q25 quality threshold and the strictest error-elimination algorithm, was used for CDR3 identification, clonotype clustering and error correction. A nonparametric unseen species model using Euler transformation provided a lower-bound estimate of total TCR beta diversity. Using fastp at Q25 and MiXCR, TCRdb reprocessed the public reads and kept productive beta chains. Every CDR3 protein is listed once, alongside the most common genes and DNA of its rows. These V and J calls rely on TCRdb rather than the paper's analysis. Counted in this sample were some 800,000 distinct CDR3 sequences; about 25% of them appeared once. The ten largest account for under 4.5% of the sample.

This clonotype occurred a few times. What antigen it recognizes has not been identified. Within one base of it there is no much larger clone, and no base qualities were kept. The donors were roughly 40 Caucasian individuals from Russia, aged roughly 6 to 100 years, who were systemically healthy. Each donor gave 9 to 10 milliliters of peripheral blood, collected into EDTA-treated Vacutainer tubes. Ficoll-Paque density-gradient centrifugation was used to isolate PBMCs, with at least 6.5 million per sample. Total RNA was extracted from PBMCs with Trizol reagent, with at least 6 micrograms obtained per sample. The percentages of naive CD45RAhigh/CD27high T cells were determined by flow cytometry on a PBMC aliquot from every donor. Another study also made use of these data, one on T cells of mothers and their children. As that second study puts it: Nine systemically healthy Caucasian individuals, comprising three mothers and their six children, were included as donors. cDNA synthesis consumed the entire amount of extracted RNA, loaded at approximately 1.4 ug RNA in each 15 ul reaction. In the second PCR, the M1S primer added sample barcodes and 2-4 random nucleotides. Over 8 million TCR beta CDR3 reads came from each mother, compared with approximately 2.8 million reads from each child. TCR recombination output is similarly shaped by thymic selection in related and unrelated pairs, with a minor effect exerted by inherited differences. Related mother-child pairs always showed normalized repertoire overlap that was slightly higher than in unrelated mother-child pairs, though the difference was never significant. No persistent microchimeric T cell clones were found, with a detection sensitivity of approximately 100 clones per million clonotypes. In the study, deep NGS was used to compare the TCR beta repertoires of mothers and children, and features distinguishing related mother-child pairs from unrelated individuals were sought. The mean age was approximately 41 +/- 4 years for the mothers and about 10 +/- 4 years for the children. After adapter ligation was performed with NEBNext reagents, the libraries were sequenced on an Illumina HiSeq 2000 with 100+100 nt paired-end reads. To prevent cross-contamination, the mother and child libraries were prepared a month apart and were sequenced in separate runs. For each donor, between about 450,000 and 2,300,000 distinct TCR beta clonotypes were identified. Naive TCR beta clonotypes were estimated from low-frequency clonotypes matched to each donor's FACS-determined naive share, without sorting.

This clonotype originated in a boy between 10 and 17 years old in good health. The chain couples TRBV6-5 to TRBJ2-5, with a tentative D gene TRBD1 over 5 matching bases. The J call may be in error: the DNA end matches TRBJ2-7 better. Sequencing was performed on blood. The CDR3 has the sequence CASSYSDSISYEQYF. Here is the DNA: TGTGCCAGCAGTTACTCCGACAGCATCTCCTACGAGCAGTACTTC.